The following is a T cell receptor beta chain sequence with its context. No antigen is known for it. The data were obtained in a study of glioma-infiltrating T cells. Findings and caveats of the study: Tissue-blood divergence was below expectation in non-neoplastic patients, above in gliomas. CDR3 overlap between tissue and blood was very small.

Using RNA template, CDR3s of TCR alpha and beta were amplified with iRepertoire arm-PCR. Via MiXCR, TCRdb re-called the multiplex PCR reads, giving one row per CDR3 protein. The sample carries approximately 120,000 distinct CDR3 sequences, roughly 25% recorded once. This CDR3 has 17 amino acids. Germline CDR1 is SEHNR and CDR2 is FQNEAQ (reference sequence). V gave up 2 bases and J gave up 7 bases, with 21 bases separating them. This sequence was found in a human donor with low-grade glioma or glioblastoma, undergoing nonglioma brain surgery, or in good health (not recorded which). The source material was glioma tissue, nonneoplastic brain tissue, or PBMCs (not recorded which). The V gene is TRBV7-9, the J gene TRBJ2-1; D could derive from TRBD1 or TRBD2 (5 bases each). The CDR3 region is CASSLRTGTRRRNEQFF. The CDR3 coding sequence is TGTGCCAGCAGCTTAAGAACCGGGACGAGGCGAAGGAATGAGCAGTTCTTC.